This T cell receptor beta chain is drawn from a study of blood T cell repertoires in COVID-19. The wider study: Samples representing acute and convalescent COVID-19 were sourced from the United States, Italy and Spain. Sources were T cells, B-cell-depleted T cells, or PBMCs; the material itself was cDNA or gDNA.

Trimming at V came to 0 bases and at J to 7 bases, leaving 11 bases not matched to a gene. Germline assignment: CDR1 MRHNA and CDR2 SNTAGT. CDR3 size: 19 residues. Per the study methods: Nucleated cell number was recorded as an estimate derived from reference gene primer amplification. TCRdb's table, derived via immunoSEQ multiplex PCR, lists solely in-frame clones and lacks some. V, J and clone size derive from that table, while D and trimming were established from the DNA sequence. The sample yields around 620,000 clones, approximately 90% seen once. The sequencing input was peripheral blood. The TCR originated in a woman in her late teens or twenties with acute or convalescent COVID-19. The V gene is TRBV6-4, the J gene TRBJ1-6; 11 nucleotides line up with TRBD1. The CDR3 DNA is TGTGCCAGCAGTGACTCCCCGTGGACAGGGGGCGCAGAGAATTCACCCCTCCACTTT. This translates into CASSDSPWTGGAENSPLHF.